The source of this T cell receptor beta chain is a study of beta chain features in type 1 diabetes (dated by TCRdb to the late 2010s). About the investigation overall: Mean age, gender distribution, total cell number and subset yield did not differ between patients and healthy donors. The study compared the TCRB repertoires of sorted circulating CD4+ T cell subsets in recently diagnosed type 1 diabetes patients with those in matched healthy donors. Regulatory and stem cell-like memory subsets were obtained from only 8 patients and roughly eight healthy donors, while naive and central memory subsets were obtained from all 30 or so donors. A total of some 100,000,000 sorted cells were examined across all samples, and a strong correlation was observed between cell number per subset and RNA yield. Study-wide findings and limitations: Shorter templates might be favored by PCR, yet because patient and control samples were amplified and corrected together, any such skew would affect both groups equally. At VDJ recombination sites, patients with type 1 diabetes made fewer insertions and deleted more nucleotides, a pattern implying thymic rearrangement abnormalities. A moderate but significant shortening of TCRB CDR3 length was observed in type 1 diabetes patients in all four CD4+ subsets. Because cDNA was sequenced instead of genomic DNA, highly expressing activated cells could be over-represented, though the groups showed no difference in activation or CD3 levels. The naive, central memory and regulatory TCRB repertoires appeared to resemble one another more closely among patients than among healthy donors. Because small numbers of individuals were included in the HLA sub-analyses, any influence of HLA type on TCRB rearrangement was left unresolved.

For this chain, trimming is 2 bases at the V end and 4 bases at the J end, and the number of junction bases without a gene match is 9. CDR1 SEHNR and CDR2 FQNEAQ are derived from the germline V gene (reference sequence). From the cysteine through the phenylalanine, the CDR3 covers 18 amino acids. The sequence is cut down to CDR3 DNA, 54 bases in frame from base 1. Comments on this clone: Its specific antigen is unknown. No quality values exist for individual bases; no much larger clone is one base distant.

Each donor gave one peripheral blood draw, roughly 0.12 L on average, collected into heparinised tubes. A BD FACSAria II and a panel including CD45RO, CCR7, CD25, CD127, CD95 and CD27 were used to sort naive, central memory, regulatory and stem cell-like memory CD4+ T cells. Every sorted population had a purity above 95%. PBMCs were isolated right away by Lymphoprep density gradient centrifugation and were stained directly, without culture. So that batch effects would be minimized, each experiment stained and sorted samples in pairs, pairing one healthy donor with one patient. The entire isolated RNA was reverse transcribed using the High Capacity cDNA Reverse Transcription Kit, and thus expressed TCRB transcripts were sequenced. Deep immunoSEQ sequencing was performed on naive, central memory and regulatory T cell samples, with an average of roughly 4 million total reads per sample. Sorted cells were lysed in RLT buffer and RNA was extracted with DNase-treated RNeasy Micro or Mini kits, depending on cell number. Each cell subset was processed on its own to prevent cross-contamination, while patient and healthy donor samples were processed together. The immunoSEQ multiplex PCR was used to amplify TCRB sequences from cDNA, yielding 87-bp fragments that span the CDR3 region. Sequencing of the amplicons was performed on the Illumina HiSeq platform. From the authors' description of their analysis: Synthetic template baselines were used to correct PCR bias computationally, reads within Hamming distance 2 were collapsed, and singletons that could not be merged were discarded. Reads were aligned against IMGT to assign V, D and J genes, CDR3 length and insertions or deletions at six rearrangement sites. Clonotype counts were normalized to sorted cell number within each subset before computing true diversity and Gini coefficients with the tcR R package. Repertoire sharing was quantified using the overlap coefficient calculated on TCRB nucleotide sequences. As stored in TCRdb, this immuneACCESS dataset retains in-frame rearrangements with V and J assigned. A fraction of the clones does not appear; measured against another copy, unresolved V genes explain less than half of the discrepancy, and the remainder lacks a known reason. The V and J calls and the clone size are those of that table, but D and trimming were determined from the DNA. This sample holds roughly 41,000 clones; 49% were observed only once. The ten largest clones capture 0.65% to 0.9% of the sample.

The chain was built from TRBV7-9 and TRBJ2-1; TRBD2 fits 12 bases in the junction. The sequenced sample consisted of central memory CD4+ T cells from blood. This TCR derives from a woman between 18 and 29 years old in good health. CDR3 region: CASSLPFRLAGVYNEQFF. The nucleotides read TGTGCCAGCAGCTTACCTTTCCGACTAGCGGGGGTATACAATGAGCAGTTCTTC.